These T cell receptor beta chains were read from a single sample in a study of molecular identifiers for immune sequencing clone quantification. One entry per CDR3 protein results from TCRdb running MiXCR on the PCR reads. The top ten clones hold over 0.7% of a sample with about 320,000 distinct CDR3 sequences, 20% to 25% of them seen once. The source material was naive CD8+ T cells from blood, with Jurkat cell RNA spiked in. These receptors came from a human donor in good health. Some libraries in this study had Jurkat cell RNA spiked in. CDR3s include the opening cysteine and the closing phenylalanine or tryptophan. Fields, in order: J gene, D gene, clone size, V gene, CDR3 protein, CDR3 DNA. D genes are given only for firm matches. The size of a clone is reported for some rows only, either as once, few or many, or as a class for expanded clones.

TRBJ1-5,NA,NA,TRBV6-5,CASRSDSFGNQPQHF,TGTGCCAGCAGAAGTGACAGTTTTGGCAATCAGCCCCAGCATTTT
TRBJ2-7,NA,many,TRBV4-3,CASSQDHFGRAYEQYF,TGCGCCAGCAGCCAAGATCATTTCGGCCGAGCCTACGAGCAGTACTTC
TRBJ1-1,TRBD1,NA,TRBV12-3/TRBV12-4,CASITGTGDLNTEAFF,TGTGCCAGCATTACCGGGACAGGTGACCTGAACACTGAAGCTTTCTTT
TRBJ2-5,TRBD2,many,TRBV24-1,CATSGGLAGFQETQYF,TGTGCCACCAGTGGGGGACTAGCGGGCTTCCAAGAGACCCAGTACTTC
TRBJ2-5,TRBD2,many,TRBV7-6,CASSPADVAGGLKETQYF,TGTGCCAGCAGCCCAGCGGATGTTGCGGGGGGCTTAAAAGAGACCCAGTACTTC
TRBJ1-2,NA,many,TRBV20-1,CSARDARENHYGYTF,TGCAGTGCTAGAGATGCCCGGGAAAACCACTATGGCTACACCTTC
TRBJ2-3,TRBD2,many,TRBV11-2,CASSLDAGGVADTQYF,TGTGCCAGCAGCTTAGATGCGGGGGGCGTAGCAGATACGCAGTATTTT
TRBJ1-5,NA,many,TRBV4-3,CASSQDAGFSNQPQHF,TGCGCCAGCAGCCAAGATGCGGGTTTTAGCAATCAGCCCCAGCATTTT
TRBJ2-5,NA,many,TRBV10-3,CAISESTVETQYF,TGTGCCATCAGTGAGTCGACAGTAGAGACCCAGTACTTC
TRBJ1-5,NA,few,TRBV12-5,CASGLGISVQSLINQPQHF,TGTGCTAGTGGTTTGGGTATCTCCGTCCAATCACTTATCAATCAGCCCCAGCATTTT
TRBJ2-3,TRBD2,many,TRBV12-3/TRBV12-4,CASTRTAGETDTQYF,TGTGCCAGCACCCGAACGGCGGGGGAGACAGATACGCAGTATTTT
TRBJ2-2,NA,many,TRBV24-1,CATSDLLGTGELFF,TGTGCCACCAGTGATTTGTTGGGGACCGGGGAGCTGTTTTTT
TRBJ2-3,NA,many,TRBV2,CASSEHARGADTQYF,TGTGCCAGCAGTGAACACGCCCGAGGGGCGGATACGCAGTATTTT
TRBJ2-3,TRBD2,NA,TRBV4-3,CASSQDPRLAATDTQYF,TGCGCCAGCAGCCAAGATCCTAGACTAGCGGCCACAGATACGCAGTATTTT
TRBJ2-7,NA,few,TRBV6-2/TRBV6-3,CASSYSAAQGVILYEQYF,TGTGCCAGCAGTTACTCGGCGGCCCAAGGCGTTATACTATACGAGCAGTACTTC
TRBJ2-1,TRBD2,many,TRBV29-1,CSVEGEGYRPNYNEQFF,TGCAGCGTTGAAGGGGAGGGCTACAGACCCAATTACAATGAGCAGTTCTTC
TRBJ2-7,NA,many,TRBV4-1,CASSQGVVGTYEQYF,TGCGCCAGCAGCCAAGGGGTTGTCGGAACCTACGAGCAGTACTTC
TRBJ2-5,NA,many,TRBV6-2/TRBV6-3,CASSYVQETQYF,TGTGCCAGCAGTTACGTCCAAGAGACCCAGTACTTC
TRBJ2-5,NA,NA,TRBV28,CASGQGYRETQYF,TGTGCCAGCGGCCAGGGCTACCGAGAGACCCAGTACTTC
TRBJ1-1,NA,many,TRBV7-9,CASSLVQGGWTEAFF,TGTGCCAGCAGCTTAGTCCAGGGTGGGTGGACTGAAGCTTTCTTT
TRBJ2-3,NA,many,TRBV2,CASSGLGRRTDTQYF,TGTGCCAGCAGTGGTCTCGGGCGGCGCACAGATACGCAGTATTTT
TRBJ2-7,NA,few,TRBV5-4,CASSLSISGTGAYEQYF,TGTGCCAGCAGCTTGAGTATTAGCGGAACGGGTGCCTACGAGCAGTACTTC
TRBJ1-6,NA,many,TRBV12-3/TRBV12-4,CASRPGTDSPLHF,TGTGCCAGCAGACCCGGGACTGATTCACCCCTCCACTTT
TRBJ2-7,TRBD1,many,TRBV4-1,CASSPKDRGYEQYF,TGCGCCAGCAGCCCAAAGGACAGGGGGTACGAGCAGTACTTC
TRBJ2-3,NA,many,TRBV7-3,CASSSGETDTQYF,TGTGCCAGCAGCTCCGGAGAAACAGATACGCAGTATTTT
TRBJ1-1,NA,NA,TRBV25-1,CASSLPNGQGLTEASF,TGTGCCAGCAGTCTTCCAAACGGGCAGGGCCTCACTGAAGCTTCCTTT
TRBJ2-3,NA,many,TRBV6-5,CASTSRVTDTQYF,TGTGCCAGCACGAGTCGAGTCACAGATACGCAGTATTTT
TRBJ2-7,TRBD2,many,TRBV20-1,CSARRTSSYEQYF,TGCAGTGCCAGGAGGACTAGCAGCTACGAGCAGTACTTC
TRBJ1-3,NA,many,TRBV4-3,CASSQDMSSGNTIYF,TGCGCCAGCAGCCAAGATATGAGCTCTGGAAACACCATATATTTT
TRBJ1-2,NA,many,TRBV12-3/TRBV12-4,CASSWSGGALYGYTF,TGTGCCAGCAGTTGGAGTGGGGGCGCATTATATGGCTACACCTTC
TRBJ1-1,NA,many,TRBV4-1,CASSQEPVSEAFF,TGCGCCAGCAGCCAAGAACCGGTTTCTGAAGCTTTCTTT
TRBJ2-3,NA,few,TRBV27,CASSFGGGYTDTQYF,TGTGCCAGCAGTTTTGGTGGAGGGTACACAGATACGCAGTATTTT
TRBJ2-5,TRBD2,many,TRBV6-2/TRBV6-3,CASSYAGLEETQYF,TGTGCCAGCAGTTACGCGGGACTAGAAGAGACCCAGTACTTC
TRBJ2-7,TRBD1,many,TRBV11-2,CASSLTGAHEQYF,TGTGCCAGCAGCTTAACAGGGGCCCACGAGCAGTACTTC
TRBJ2-7,NA,NA,TRBV19,CASKIQQESYEQYF,TGTGCCAGTAAGATTCAGCAGGAATCCTACGAGCAGTACTTC
TRBJ2-3,NA,NA,TRBV9,CASSPGIAYRVSDTQYF,TGTGCCAGCAGCCCAGGGATAGCTTACCGAGTATCAGATACGCAGTATTTT
TRBJ1-1,TRBD1,few,TRBV12-3/TRBV12-4,CASSWTGSDTEAFF,TGTGCCAGCAGTTGGACAGGGTCTGACACTGAAGCTTTCTTT
TRBJ2-7,TRBD1,NA,TRBV27,CASSFIAGTGVSYEQYF,TGTGCCAGCAGTTTCATAGCCGGGACAGGGGTCTCCTACGAGCAGTACTTC
TRBJ2-7,TRBD2,many,TRBV20-1,CSATTSGGYEQYF,TGCAGTGCCACGACTAGCGGGGGCTACGAGCAGTACTTC
TRBJ1-1,NA,many,TRBV29-1,CSGNGGLNTEAFF,TGCAGCGGAAACGGGGGACTAAACACTGAAGCTTTCTTT
TRBJ2-7,NA,few,TRBV6-2/TRBV6-3,CASTPRGATYEQYF,TGTGCCAGCACCCCCCGAGGGGCGACCTACGAGCAGTACTTC
TRBJ2-6,NA,many,TRBV4-3,CASSQDLGAGGANVLTF,TGCGCCAGCAGCCAAGATTTAGGGGCCGGTGGGGCCAACGTCCTGACTTTC
TRBJ2-2,TRBD2,NA,TRBV12-3/TRBV12-4,CASSLTSGITGELFF,TGTGCCAGCAGCCTTACTAGCGGAATAACCGGGGAGCTGTTTTTT
TRBJ2-5,NA,many,TRBV5-1,CASNRDSAETQYF,TGCGCCAGCAACAGGGACTCCGCCGAGACCCAGTACTTC
TRBJ2-6,NA,many,TRBV7-6,CASSRFGPEGPNSGANVLTF,TGTGCCAGCAGCCGATTCGGCCCAGAGGGGCCAAACTCTGGGGCCAACGTCCTGACTTTC
TRBJ2-2,NA,NA,TRBV11-2,CASGEWTDWAGELFF,TGTGCCAGCGGCGAATGGACAGATTGGGCCGGGGAGCTGTTTTTT
TRBJ1-2,NA,NA,TRBV14,CASSPGQTNYGYTF,TGTGCCAGCAGCCCCGGACAGACTAACTATGGCTACACCTTC
TRBJ2-1,TRBD1,many,TRBV4-1,CASSPDRQGLNEQFF,TGCGCCAGCAGCCCGGATCGACAGGGATTGAATGAGCAGTTCTTC
TRBJ2-7,NA,many,TRBV6-2/TRBV6-3,CASSFGLTYEQYF,TGTGCCAGCAGTTTCGGGTTAACCTACGAGCAGTACTTC
TRBJ1-6,NA,many,TRBV7-9,CATSGEGGSSPLHF,TGTGCTACCAGCGGGGAGGGAGGAAGTTCACCCCTCCACTTT
TRBJ2-5,TRBD2,NA,TRBV28,CASSRGGTETQYF,TGTGCCAGCAGTCGGGGGGGTACGGAGACCCAGTACTTC
TRBJ2-1,NA,NA,TRBV7-2,CASSALNYNEQFF,TGTGCCAGCAGCGCGCTTAACTACAATGAGCAGTTCTTC
TRBJ1-1,NA,many,TRBV5-4,CASSYGATEAFF,TGTGCCAGCAGCTACGGTGCCACTGAAGCTTTCTTT
TRBJ1-5,TRBD1,NA,TRBV6-2/TRBV6-3,CASSYEQGVIGNQPQHF,TGTGCCAGCAGTTACGAACAGGGGGTAATCGGCAATCAGCCCCAGCATTTT
TRBJ1-1,NA,few,TRBV4-3,CASSQDWYGAGKNTEAFF,TGCGCCAGCAGCCAAGATTGGTATGGGGCAGGGAAGAACACTGAAGCTTTCTTT